These 10 T cell receptor beta chains were sequenced from one sample in a study of T cell changes during pregnancy in multiple sclerosis. Assay used: immunoSEQ multiplex PCR; TCRdb lists only in-frame clones, some missing. Found here are about 68,000 clones, about 90% of them singletons; the top ten hold around 0.89%. The specimen comprised peripheral blood, sampled in the second trimester of pregnancy. The receptors derive from a female donor with multiple sclerosis, enrolled in a pregnancy study.

The genes are TRBV6-1 and TRBJ1-2, with D possibly being TRBD1 (5 bases). V lost 4 bases, J lost 5 bases, and 8 bases lay in between. Germline V gene sequence: CDR1 MNHNS, CDR2 SASEGT. This CDR3 has 12 residues. CDR3 coding DNA: TGTGCCAGCAGTGTGGACAAGTATGGCTACACCTTC. Residues: CASSVDKYGYTF.

The chain recombines TRBV7-2 with TRBJ2-7, with 8 nucleotides matching TRBD2. The CDR3 extends over 15 amino acids. CDR1 is SGHTA and CDR2 is FQGNSA in the germline V gene. Unmatched junction bases numbered 5, after V lost 4 bases and J lost 0 bases. The CDR3 region is CASSSRAGGSYEQYF. CDR3 DNA: TGTGCCAGCAGCTCAAGGGCGGGGGGCTCCTACGAGCAGTACTTC.

The CDR3 nucleotides are TGTGCCATCAGTGAGCCCCGGGACAACTCCTACGAGCAGTACTTC. Translated, it gives CAISEPRDNSYEQYF. The chain links TRBV10-3 to TRBJ2-7; TRBD1 might be the D (6 bases). The CDR3 has 15 amino acids. V gave up 2 bases and J gave up 0 bases, with 11 bases separating them. CDR1 and CDR2 from the germline V gene are ENHRY and SYGVKD.

This clone showed up just a few times. The CDR3 coding sequence is TGTGCCAGTGAGGACACCTCCTACGAGCAGTACTTC. Residues: CASEDTSYEQYF. The gene calls are TRBV19 and TRBJ2-7, with TRBD1 as a possible D gene (5 bases). CDR3 length equals 12 residues. The ends were cut back, 8 bases at V and 0 bases at J, with 8 bases in the middle. The germline CDR1 and CDR2 sequences are LNHDA and SQIVND (reference sequence).

The chain uses TRBV10-3 and TRBJ1-6, with 9 bases matching TRBD1. This CDR3 region has 13 residues. After removal of 6 bases from V and 10 bases from J, the junction contained 4 bases not matched to a gene. In germline, CDR1 is ENHRY, CDR2 SYGVKD. The CDR3 region is CAIRGQGSSPLHF. CDR3 coding DNA: TGTGCCATCAGAGGACAGGGGAGCTCACCCCTCCACTTT.

The genes are TRBV4-2 and TRBJ1-2; D is perhaps TRBD1 (6 bases). Trimming stripped 1 base from V and 8 bases from J, with 20 bases between. Per germline, CDR1 LGHNA and CDR2 YNFKEQ. The CDR3 spans 16 residues. CDR3 bases: TGTGCCAGCAGCCAAGGTTCGGAGGACAGTTCGACGGGCTACACCTTC. The encoded protein is CASSQGSEDSSTGYTF.

V usage is TRBV21-1 and J usage is TRBJ2-3; TRBD2, the table's D call, lacks a check against the DNA. TRBV21-1 is marked as a pseudogene. This CDR3 comprises 15 residues. The CDR3: CASSRGLAGADTQYF. CDR3 DNA sequence: TGTGCCAGCAGCAGGGGACTAGCGGGGGCAGATACGCAGTATTTT.

The chain joins TRBV10-2 to TRBJ2-3, with D tentatively TRBD2 (6 bases). Trimming took 5 bases from V and 2 from J, leaving 14 bases between them. The CDR3 is made up of 15 amino acids. CDR1 and CDR2 from the germline V gene are WSHSY and SAAADI. CDR3 residues: CASSKLAQLTDTQYF. CDR3 nucleotide sequence: TGCGCCAGCAGTAAACTAGCACAGCTCACAGATACGCAGTATTTT.

The rearrangement links TRBV6-5 to TRBJ1-1; TRBD1 might be the D (6 bases). Germline CDR1 and CDR2: MNHEY and SVGAGI. The CDR3 extends over 15 amino acids. Trimming pared 0 bases from V and 3 bases from J, leaving 11 bases between. This CDR3 reads CASSYSNGGHTEAFF. DNA for the CDR3: TGTGCCAGCAGTTACTCGAACGGGGGGCACACTGAAGCTTTCTTT.

The chain links TRBV29-1 to TRBJ1-2, with a possible D match to TRBD1 (6 bases). CDR1 and CDR2 (germline): SQVTM, ANQGSEA. With 2 bases removed from V and 7 bases from J, the gap between germline ends came to 11 bases. This CDR3 region has 12 residues. As DNA, the CDR3 is TGCAGCGTTGAACAGCAGGGGATTGGCTACACCTTC. It encodes CSVEQQGIGYTF.